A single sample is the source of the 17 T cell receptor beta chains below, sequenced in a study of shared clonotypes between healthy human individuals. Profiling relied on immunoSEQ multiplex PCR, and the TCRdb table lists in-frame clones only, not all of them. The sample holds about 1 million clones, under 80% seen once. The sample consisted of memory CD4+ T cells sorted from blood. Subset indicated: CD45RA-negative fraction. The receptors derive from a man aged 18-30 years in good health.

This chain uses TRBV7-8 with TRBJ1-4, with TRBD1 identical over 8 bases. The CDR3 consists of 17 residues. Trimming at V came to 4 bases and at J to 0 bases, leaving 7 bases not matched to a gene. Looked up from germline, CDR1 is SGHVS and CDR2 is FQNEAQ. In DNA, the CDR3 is TGTGCCAGCAGCTCCGACAGGGGAATAGCAACTAATGAAAAACTGTTTTTT. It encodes CASSSDRGIATNEKLFF.

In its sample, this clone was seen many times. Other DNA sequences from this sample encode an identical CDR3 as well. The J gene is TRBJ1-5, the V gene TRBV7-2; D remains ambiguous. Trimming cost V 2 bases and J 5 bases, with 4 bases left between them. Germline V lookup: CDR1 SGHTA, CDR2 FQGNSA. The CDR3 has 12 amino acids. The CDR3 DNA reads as TGTGCCAGCAGCTTAAGGGATCAGCCCCAGCATTTT. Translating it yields CASSLRDQPQHF.

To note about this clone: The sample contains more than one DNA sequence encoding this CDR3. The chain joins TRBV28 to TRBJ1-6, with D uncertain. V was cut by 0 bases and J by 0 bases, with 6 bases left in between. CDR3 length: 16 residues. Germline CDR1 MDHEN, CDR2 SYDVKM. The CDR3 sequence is CASSLWSSSYNSPLHF. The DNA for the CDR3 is TGTGCCAGCAGTTTATGGAGTAGCTCCTATAATTCACCCCTCCACTTT. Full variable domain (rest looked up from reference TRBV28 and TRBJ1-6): DVKVTQSSRYLVKRTGEKVFLECVQDMDHENMFWYRQDPGLGLRLIYFSYDVKMKEKGDIPEGYSVSREKKERFSLILESASTNQTSMYLCASSLWSSSYNSPLHFGNGTRLTVT.

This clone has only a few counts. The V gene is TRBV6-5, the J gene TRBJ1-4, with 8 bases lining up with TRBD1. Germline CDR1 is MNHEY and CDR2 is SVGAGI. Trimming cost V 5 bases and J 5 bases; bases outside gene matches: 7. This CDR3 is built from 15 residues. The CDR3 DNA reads TGTGCCAGCAGTGGCAACAGGGGGGGGAATGAAAAACTGTTTTTT. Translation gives CASSGNRGGNEKLFF.

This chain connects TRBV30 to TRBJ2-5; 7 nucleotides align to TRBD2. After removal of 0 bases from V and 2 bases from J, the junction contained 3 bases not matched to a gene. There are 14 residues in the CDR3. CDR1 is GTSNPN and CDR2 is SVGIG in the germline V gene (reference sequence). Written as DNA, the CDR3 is TGTGCCTGGAGTGTTGGGGGGGTACAAGAGACCCAGTACTTC. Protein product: CAWSVGGVQETQYF.

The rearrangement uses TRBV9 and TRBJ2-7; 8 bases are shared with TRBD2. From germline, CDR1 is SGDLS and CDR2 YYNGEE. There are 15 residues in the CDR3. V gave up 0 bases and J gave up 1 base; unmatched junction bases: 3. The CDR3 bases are TGTGCCAGCAGCGTAGAGGCGGGAGGTTCCTACGAGCAGTACTTC. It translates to CASSVEAGGSYEQYF.

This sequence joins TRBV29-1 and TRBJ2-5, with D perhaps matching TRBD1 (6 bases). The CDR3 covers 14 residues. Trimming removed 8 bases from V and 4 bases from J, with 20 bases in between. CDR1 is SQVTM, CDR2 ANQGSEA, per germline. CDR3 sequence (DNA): TGCAGCCTAGATGGGGGCGCTGGGGGAGAGACCCAGTACTTC. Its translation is CSLDGGAGGETQYF.

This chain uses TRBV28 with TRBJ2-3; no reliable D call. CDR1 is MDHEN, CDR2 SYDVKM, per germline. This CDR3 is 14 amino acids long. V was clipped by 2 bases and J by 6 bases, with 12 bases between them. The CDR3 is CASSLKARVDTQYF. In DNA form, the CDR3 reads TGTGCCAGCAGTTTAAAGGCCCGTGTGGATACGCAGTATTTT.

This chain's CDR3 is CASRSFTTASTDTQYF. The DNA of the CDR3 is TGCGCCAGCAGATCGTTCACGACGGCTAGCACAGATACGCAGTATTTT. The chain carries TRBV5-1 and TRBJ2-3; D not resolved. This CDR3 is built from 16 residues. Trimming took off 5 bases at V and 0 bases at J, with 16 bases between the two ends. Germline V lookup: CDR1 SGHRS, CDR2 YFSETQ.

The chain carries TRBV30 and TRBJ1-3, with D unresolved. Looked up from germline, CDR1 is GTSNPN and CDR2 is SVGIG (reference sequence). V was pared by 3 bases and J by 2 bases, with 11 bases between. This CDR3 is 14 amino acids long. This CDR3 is CAWRGSSTGNTIYF. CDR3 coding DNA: TGTGCCTGGAGGGGAAGTAGTACTGGAAACACCATATATTTT.

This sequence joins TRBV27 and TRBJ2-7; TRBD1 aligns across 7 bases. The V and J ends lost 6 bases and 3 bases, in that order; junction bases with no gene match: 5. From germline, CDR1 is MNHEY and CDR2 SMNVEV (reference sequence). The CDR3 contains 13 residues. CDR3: CASRNRGNYEQYF. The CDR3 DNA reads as TGTGCCAGCAGAAACAGGGGCAACTACGAGCAGTACTTC.

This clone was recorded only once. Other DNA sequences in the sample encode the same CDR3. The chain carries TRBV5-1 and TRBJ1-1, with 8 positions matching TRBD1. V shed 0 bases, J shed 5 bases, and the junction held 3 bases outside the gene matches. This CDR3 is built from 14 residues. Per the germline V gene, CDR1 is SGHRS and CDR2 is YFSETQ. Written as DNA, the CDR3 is TGCGCCAGCAGCTTGGAGGACAGGGTAACTGAAGCTTTCTTT. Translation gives CASSLEDRVTEAFF.

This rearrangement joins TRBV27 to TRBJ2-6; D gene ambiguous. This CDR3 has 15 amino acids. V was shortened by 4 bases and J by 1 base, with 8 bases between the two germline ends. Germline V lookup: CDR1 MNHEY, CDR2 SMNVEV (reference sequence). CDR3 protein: CASSSLGSGANVLTF. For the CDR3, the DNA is TGTGCCAGCAGTTCATTGGGATCTGGGGCCAACGTCCTGACTTTC.

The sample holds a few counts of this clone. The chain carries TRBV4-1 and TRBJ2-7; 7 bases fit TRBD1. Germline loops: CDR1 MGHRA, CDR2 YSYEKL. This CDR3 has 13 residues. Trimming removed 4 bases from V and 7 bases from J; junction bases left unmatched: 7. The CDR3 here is CASSLSTGREQYF. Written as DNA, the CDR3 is TGCGCCAGCAGCCTCTCGACAGGGAGAGAGCAGTACTTC.

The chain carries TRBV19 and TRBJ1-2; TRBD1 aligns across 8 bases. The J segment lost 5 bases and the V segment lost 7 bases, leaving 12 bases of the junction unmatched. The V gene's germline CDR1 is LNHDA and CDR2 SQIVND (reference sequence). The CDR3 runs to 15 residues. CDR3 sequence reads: CASIPSRQGWYGYTF. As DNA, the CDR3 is TGTGCCAGTATCCCAAGTCGACAGGGGTGGTATGGCTACACCTTC.

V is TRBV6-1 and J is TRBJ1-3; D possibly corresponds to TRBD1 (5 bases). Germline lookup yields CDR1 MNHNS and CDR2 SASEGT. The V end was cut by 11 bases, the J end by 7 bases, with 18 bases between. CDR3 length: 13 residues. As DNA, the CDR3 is TGTGCCCTTCGTGGGCAGGGAATCAACACCATATATTTT. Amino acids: CALRGQGINTIYF.

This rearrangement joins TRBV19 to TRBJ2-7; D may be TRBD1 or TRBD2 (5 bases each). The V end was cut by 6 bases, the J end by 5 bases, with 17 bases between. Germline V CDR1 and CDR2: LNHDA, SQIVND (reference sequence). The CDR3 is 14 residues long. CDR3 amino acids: CASRKSGTKNEQYF. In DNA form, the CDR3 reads TGTGCCAGTAGGAAATCAGGGACGAAAAACGAGCAGTACTTC.